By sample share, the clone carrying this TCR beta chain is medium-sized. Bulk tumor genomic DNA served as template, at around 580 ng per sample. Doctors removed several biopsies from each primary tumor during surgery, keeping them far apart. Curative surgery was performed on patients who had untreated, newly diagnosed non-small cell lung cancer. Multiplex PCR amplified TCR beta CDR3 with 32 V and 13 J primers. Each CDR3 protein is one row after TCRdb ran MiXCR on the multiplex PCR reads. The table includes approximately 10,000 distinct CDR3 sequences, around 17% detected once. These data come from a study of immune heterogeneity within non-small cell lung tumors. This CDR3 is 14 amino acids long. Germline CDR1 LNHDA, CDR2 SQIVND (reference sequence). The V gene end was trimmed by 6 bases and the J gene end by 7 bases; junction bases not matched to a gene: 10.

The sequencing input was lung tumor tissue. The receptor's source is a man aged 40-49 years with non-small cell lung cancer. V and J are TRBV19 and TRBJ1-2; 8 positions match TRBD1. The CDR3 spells CASRRDRQLTGYTF. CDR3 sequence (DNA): TGTGCCAGTAGGCGGGACAGGCAACTAACTGGCTACACCTTC.